These 30 T cell receptor beta chains were sequenced from one sample in a study of technical replicates of blood from a few donors. Data came from immunoSEQ multiplex PCR; TCRdb stores just in-frame clones and leaves some out. Here the sample spans about 97,000 clones, around 96% being singletons. The material sequenced was T cells isolated from PBMCs. The receptors derive from a human donor in good health.

V gene TRBV18 combines with J gene TRBJ2-1; 8 bases are a match to TRBD2. Germline-derived CDR1 and CDR2 are KGHSH and LQKENI. CDR3 size: 14 residues. The V segment lost 4 bases and the J segment 6 bases; nucleotides outside the gene matches: 5. The CDR3 region has the DNA TGTGCCAGCTCACTAACTAGCGGACTCAATGAGCAGTTCTTC. It codes for CASSLTSGLNEQFF.

V usage is TRBV7-9 and J usage is TRBJ1-5, with 7 bases that match TRBD1. The trim removed 5 bases at V and 4 bases at J, leaving 5 bases unmatched. The germline gives CDR1 SEHNR, CDR2 FQNEAQ (reference sequence). The CDR3 is 14 residues long. The CDR3 coding sequence is TGTGCCAGCAGCCCTCGACAGGGTAATCAGCCCCAGCATTTT. Amino acid sequence: CASSPRQGNQPQHF.

The rearrangement joins TRBV7-2 to TRBJ2-1; 7 positions agree with TRBD1. This CDR3 has 17 amino acids. The ends lost 1 base at V and 1 base at J; junction bases unmatched: 7. Germline loops: CDR1 SGHTA, CDR2 FQGNSA. Here the CDR3 reads CASSLDLGQVSYNEQFF. CDR3 nucleotides: TGTGCCAGCAGCTTAGACCTAGGACAGGTATCCTACAATGAGCAGTTCTTC.

The rearrangement joins TRBV11-2 to TRBJ2-3; D might be TRBD2 (6 bases). CDR1 and CDR2 from the germline V gene are SGHAT and FQNNGV. The CDR3 totals 19 residues. With 4 bases removed from V and 4 bases from J, the gap between germline ends came to 27 bases. The CDR3 is CASSSAKGISGPRADTQYF. The CDR3 DNA sequence: TGTGCCAGCAGCTCCGCGAAGGGGATTAGCGGCCCACGGGCAGATACGCAGTATTTT.

The rearrangement joins TRBV19 to TRBJ2-5, with D tentatively TRBD2 (5 bases). V lost 7 bases and J lost 5, with 20 bases in between. Germline-derived CDR1 and CDR2 are LNHDA and SQIVND (reference sequence). The CDR3 sequence is 15 residues long. The DNA of the CDR3 is TGTGCCAGTACCTTAGGGCTAGCTGATGGGGAGACCCAGTACTTC. Translation: CASTLGLADGETQYF.

This chain joins TRBV15 and TRBJ2-5; TRBD2 aligns across 9 bases. Trimming cost V 5 bases and J 4 bases; bases outside gene matches: 8. This CDR3 region has 15 residues. The V gene's germline CDR1 is LNHNV and CDR2 YYDKDF (reference sequence). CDR3 loop: CATSPPGLALETQYF. CDR3 bases: TGTGCCACCAGCCCCCCGGGACTAGCTCTAGAGACCCAGTACTTC.

The sample holds one count of this clone. The V call is TRBV5-1, the J call TRBJ2-7; D gene unclear. This CDR3 is 15 amino acids long. Germline values: CDR1 SGHRS, CDR2 YFSETQ. V lost 0 bases and J 5 bases, leaving 15 bases between the germline ends. CDR3 protein: CASSLEARGVDEQYF. CDR3 coding DNA: TGCGCCAGCAGCTTGGAGGCTAGAGGCGTCGACGAGCAGTACTTC.

V is TRBV18 and J is TRBJ2-1; TRBD2 aligns across 12 bases. This CDR3 region has 16 residues. The germline V gene encodes CDR1 KGHSH and CDR2 LQKENI. J gave up 7 bases and V 4 bases, and 8 bases lay outside the gene matches. The CDR3 DNA sequence: TGTGCCAGCTCACTCCGACTAGCGGGAGCGAATAATGAGCAGTTCTTC. Translation: CASSLRLAGANNEQFF.

The gene calls are TRBV6-1 and TRBJ2-3; 8 bases are shared with TRBD2. CDR1 is MNHNS, CDR2 SASEGT, per germline. This CDR3 has 14 residues. V shed 2 bases and J 8 bases; nucleotides not matched to a gene: 6. CDR3 loop: CASSEWLSGGTQYF. CDR3 DNA sequence: TGTGCCAGCAGTGAATGGCTAAGCGGGGGTACGCAGTATTTT.

The chain recombines TRBV29-1 with TRBJ2-3; D not resolved. The CDR3 contains 15 residues. Trimming pared 7 bases from V and 1 base from J, leaving 18 bases between. Germline V CDR1 and CDR2: SQVTM, ANQGSEA. The CDR3 nucleotides read TGCAGCGCCGATCGATTTGAGTATCGCACAGATACGCAGTATTTT. Translated, it gives CSADRFEYRTDTQYF.

This clone occurred once. This chain connects TRBV6-5 to TRBJ1-1; D not certain. This CDR3 has 14 amino acids. Trimming stripped 2 bases from V and 0 bases from J, with 7 bases between. Germline V gives CDR1 MNHEY, CDR2 SVGAGI. The CDR3 nucleotides are TGTGCCAGCAGTTACGACACCTTGAACACTGAAGCTTTCTTT. Protein sequence: CASSYDTLNTEAFF.

CDR3 protein: CASSLAQGTGELFF. CDR3 bases: TGTGCCAGCAGTCTAGCTCAAGGCACCGGGGAGCTGTTTTTT. This chain uses TRBV6-5 with TRBJ2-2, with a tentative D call TRBD2 (5 bases). The CDR3 has 14 residues. The ends were cut back, 5 bases at V and 4 bases at J, with 11 bases in the middle. In germline, CDR1 is MNHEY, CDR2 SVGAGI.

The chain combines TRBV5-1 with TRBJ1-4, with D tentatively TRBD1 (6 bases). The CDR3 has 15 amino acids. Germline V lookup: CDR1 SGHRS, CDR2 YFSETQ. Trimming stripped 4 bases from V and 0 bases from J, with 10 bases between. This chain's CDR3 is CASSADSSTNEKLFF. The CDR3 region has the DNA TGCGCCAGCAGCGCGGACAGCTCAACTAATGAAAAACTGTTTTTT.

The V call is TRBV6-1, the J call TRBJ2-1; D call uncertain. Germline V CDR1 and CDR2: MNHNS, SASEGT. CDR3 length equals 13 residues. Trimming took off 10 bases at V and 8 bases at J, with 18 bases between the two ends. The CDR3, as DNA: TGTGCCACCTCCCCGGTCCGCCTGGATGAGCAGTTCTTC. It translates to CATSPVRLDEQFF.

This chain joins TRBV11-3 and TRBJ1-1; weak D call: TRBD1 (6 bases). Trimming pared 3 bases from V and 1 base from J, leaving 12 bases between. This CDR3 region has 15 residues. Germline CDR1 SGHNT, CDR2 YENEEA. The CDR3 DNA reads as TGTGCCAGCAGCTTGCGAGGACAGAGGAACACTGAAGCTTTCTTT. Its translation: CASSLRGQRNTEAFF.

The chain has TRBV19 and TRBJ2-7, with a weak D call TRBD2 (6 bases). V was cut by 6 bases and J by 3 bases, with 12 bases left in between. The CDR3 runs to 13 residues. Germline V gene data show CDR1 as LNHDA and CDR2 as SQIVND (reference sequence). The CDR3 sequence is CASRPTGVYEQYF. In DNA form, the CDR3 reads TGTGCCAGTAGACCAACGGGGGTCTACGAGCAGTACTTC.

J is TRBJ2-1 and V is TRBV5-1, with 8 bases fitting TRBD1. The germline V gene has CDR1 SGHRS and CDR2 YFSETQ. Trimming removed 4 bases from V and 6 bases from J; junction bases left unmatched: 6. CDR3 length equals 14 residues. CDR3 sequence (DNA): TGCGCCAGCAGCCCGCAGGGGGCGGGCAATGAGCAGTTCTTC. Its translation: CASSPQGAGNEQFF.

J is TRBJ2-1 and V is TRBV19, with 9 positions matching TRBD2. Trimming took 2 bases from V and 5 from J; bases not matched to a gene: 7. CDR1 and CDR2 (germline): LNHDA, SQIVND (reference sequence). The CDR3 has 16 residues. DNA for the CDR3: TGTGCCAGTAGTATACAGGTAGCGGGGGCCAACAATGAGCAGTTCTTC. As protein: CASSIQVAGANNEQFF.

This clone was observed a single time. The V call is TRBV30, the J call TRBJ1-5; D gene unclear. This CDR3 is 15 amino acids long. V shed 5 bases and J shed 5 bases, with 19 bases lying between them. CDR1 is GTSNPN and CDR2 is SVGIG in the germline V gene (reference sequence). The CDR3 is CAWASRRLEDQPQHF. The DNA for the CDR3 is TGTGCCTGGGCGAGCAGGCGCCTTGAAGATCAGCCCCAGCATTTT.

V and J are TRBV7-3 and TRBJ2-2; 8 bases are shared with TRBD1. J lost 6 bases, V lost 2 bases, and 2 bases had no gene match. Per the germline V gene, CDR1 is SGHTA and CDR2 is FQGTGA. The CDR3 consists of 14 residues. The CDR3 reads CASSLYRGAGELFF. CDR3 bases: TGTGCCAGCAGCTTATACAGGGGGGCCGGGGAGCTGTTTTTT.

V is TRBV5-1 and J is TRBJ2-3; D is possibly TRBD1 (6 bases). CDR3 length equals 14 residues. The V gene's germline CDR1 is SGHRS and CDR2 YFSETQ. Trimming took 0 bases from V and 4 from J, leaving 9 bases between them. The CDR3 sequence is CASSLAQGPDTQYF. CDR3 nucleotide sequence: TGCGCCAGCAGCTTGGCTCAGGGGCCAGATACGCAGTATTTT.

This clone was observed once. The rearrangement links TRBV7-8 to TRBJ1-3, with TRBD1 matching 9 bases. V trimming: 1 base; J trimming: 2 bases; junction bases outside the gene matches: 0. The CDR3 is 15 residues long. CDR1 is SGHVS, CDR2 FQNEAQ, per germline. The CDR3 DNA reads TGTGCCAGCAGCTTAGGGGACAGGGCTGGAAACACCATATATTTT. It codes for CASSLGDRAGNTIYF.

The rearrangement links TRBV6-5 to TRBJ2-7, with 8 bases identical to TRBD1. Germline assignment: CDR1 MNHEY and CDR2 SVGAGI. After removal of 7 bases from V and 1 base from J, the junction contained 6 bases not matched to a gene. The CDR3 covers 14 residues. CDR3 region: CASKDRDGSYEQYF. The CDR3 DNA follows: TGTGCCAGCAAGGACAGGGATGGGTCCTACGAGCAGTACTTC.

The chain carries TRBV19 and TRBJ2-1, with 11 bases identical to TRBD1. The CDR3 is 15 amino acids. CDR1 LNHDA and CDR2 SQIVND come from the germline V gene (reference sequence). Losses at the gene ends were 4 bases for V and 12 bases for J; bases not matched to a gene: 11. The CDR3: CASSTDRGHHSGQFF. The CDR3 region has the DNA TGTGCCAGTAGTACGGACAGGGGGCACCATTCAGGGCAGTTCTTC.

This sequence joins TRBV2 and TRBJ2-5, with D possibly matching TRBD1 (6 bases). From germline, CDR1 is SNHLY and CDR2 FYNNEI. Trimming removed 3 bases from V and 2 bases from J, with 13 bases in between. The CDR3 is made up of 15 amino acids. This CDR3 is CASSDLGAQQETQYF. The CDR3, as DNA: TGTGCCAGCAGTGATTTGGGGGCCCAGCAAGAGACCCAGTACTTC.

The V call is TRBV7-6, the J call TRBJ2-7; 15 nucleotides line up with TRBD2. This CDR3 comprises 16 residues. With V trimmed by 5 bases and J by 3 bases, 5 bases remained unmatched. Germline CDR1 and CDR2: SGHVS and FNYEAQ. CDR3: CASSPGLAGGNYEQYF. CDR3 bases: TGTGCCAGCAGCCCGGGACTAGCGGGGGGAAACTACGAGCAGTACTTC.

J is TRBJ2-5 and V is TRBV29-1; 7 positions match TRBD1. This CDR3 comprises 14 residues. Looked up from germline, CDR1 is SQVTM and CDR2 is ANQGSEA. V lost 8 bases to trimming and J lost 2 bases; unmatched junction nucleotides: 11. The CDR3 reads CSFNTGTAQETQYF. In nucleotides, the CDR3 is TGCAGCTTCAACACCGGGACAGCGCAAGAGACCCAGTACTTC.

This clone has a single count. The gene calls are TRBV27 and TRBJ2-1; D is perhaps TRBD1 (5 bases). This CDR3 is 13 amino acids long. Trimming removed 2 bases from V and 3 bases from J, with 5 bases in between. Germline-derived CDR1 and CDR2 are MNHEY and SMNVEV (reference sequence). Here the CDR3 DNA reads TGTGCCAGCAGTTTACAGGGCTACAATGAGCAGTTCTTC. Its protein is CASSLQGYNEQFF.

The V gene is TRBV7-9, the J gene TRBJ2-3, with 13 bases matching TRBD2. This CDR3 has 19 residues. Trimming removed 4 bases from V and 3 bases from J; junction bases left unmatched: 13. Germline V gene sequence: CDR1 SEHNR, CDR2 FQNEAQ (reference sequence). The CDR3 DNA is TGTGCCAGCAGCTCTAAGACATGGACTAGCGGGAGCATGACAGATACGCAGTATTTT. As protein: CASSSKTWTSGSMTDTQYF. Drawing the rest from reference TRBV7-9 and TRBJ2-3, the complete variable domain is DTGVSQNPRHKITKRGQNVTFRCDPISEHNRLYWYRQTLGQGPEFLTYFQNEAQLEKSRLLSDRFSAERPKGSFSTLEIQRTEQGDSAMYLCASSSKTWTSGSMTDTQYFGPGTRLTVL.

The chain carries TRBV6-1 and TRBJ1-1; 10 nucleotides align to TRBD1. Germline CDR1 is MNHNS and CDR2 is SASEGT. With V trimmed by 1 base and J by 5 bases, 4 bases remained unmatched. This CDR3 region has 15 residues. The CDR3 is CASSEGTGGRTEAFF. CDR3 DNA: TGTGCCAGCAGTGAAGGGACAGGGGGAAGAACTGAAGCTTTCTTT.